These T cell receptor beta chains were read from a single sample in a study of cytomegalovirus exposure and HLA in healthy donors. Libraries were prepared by immunoSEQ multiplex PCR; TCRdb keeps only in-frame clonotypes and omits some of them. The sample shows fewer than 200,000 clones, approximately 80% of them seen only once. Sequenced: PBMCs. These TCRs come from a man between 25 and 39 years old in good health and CMV-seropositive. Each CDR3 is given with its conserved first and last residue. A D gene is named only where the DNA matches it firmly. Clone size is not always given. Where it is, it says once, few, many or a class for expanded clones.

TRBV28	TRBJ2-7	-	TRBD2	TGTGCCAATCCTAAGCGGGGGGGCTCCTACGAGCAGTACTTC	CANPKRGGSYEQYF
TRBV29-1	TRBJ2-6	-	TRBD2	TGCAGCGTTGAACCGCTAGCGGGGGTCTCTGGGGCCAACGTCCTGACTTTC	CSVEPLAGVSGANVLTF
TRBV5-4	TRBJ2-5	-	TRBD1	TGTGCCAGCAGCGCCGGGACAGGGAAAGGGGAGACCCAGTACTTC	CASSAGTGKGETQYF
TRBV5-1	TRBJ2-7	once	TRBD1	TGCGCCAGCAGCATAGGGACAGAGTACTCCTACGAGCAGTACTTC	CASSIGTEYSYEQYF
TRBV14	TRBJ1-1	-	-	TGTGCCAGCAGCCAAGATGTGGGTATAGGGGTGAACACTGAAGCTTTCTTT	CASSQDVGIGVNTEAFF
TRBV28	TRBJ1-1	once	-	TGTGCCAGCAGTACCCGTTTGGCAGTTCCGAACACTGAAGCTTTCTTT	CASSTRLAVPNTEAFF
TRBV7-9	TRBJ1-5	-	-	TGTGCCAGCAGCCCACAGGCGGACCAGCCCCAGCATTTT	CASSPQADQPQHF
TRBV30	TRBJ2-5	-	-	TGTGCCTGGAGTGACGGACTGAAAGAGACCCAGTACTTC	CAWSDGLKETQYF
TRBV7-7	TRBJ2-2	-	TRBD2	TGTGCCAGCAGCCTGACTAGCGGGGGAAACACCGGGGAGCTGTTTTTT	CASSLTSGGNTGELFF
TRBV7-3	TRBJ1-1	-	-	TGTGCCAGCAGCTTTGGGGCCGATAACACTGAAGCTTTCTTT	CASSFGADNTEAFF
TRBV7-8	TRBJ1-5	-	TRBD1	TGTGCCAGCACCGAACGACAGGGTAACTATGGTCAGCCCCAGCATTTT	CASTERQGNYGQPQHF
TRBV6-5	TRBJ1-6	-	-	TGTGCCAGCAGTTACCGGTTCTCACCCCTCCACTTT	CASSYRFSPLHF
TRBV7-9	TRBJ2-7	-	-	TGTGCCAGCAGCTTTGCCCACGGTCGTAGCGAGCAGTACTTC	CASSFAHGRSEQYF
TRBV6-5	TRBJ1-5	-	-	TGTGCCAGCAGTTACGGCGGGGGCGATCAGCCCCAGCATTTT	CASSYGGGDQPQHF
TRBV10-2	TRBJ2-6	-	TRBD2	TGCGCCAGCAGCCCCGCCGGGACTAGCTCCTCTGGGGCCAACGTCCTGACTTTC	CASSPAGTSSSGANVLTF
TRBV4-2	TRBJ2-7	-	TRBD2	TGTGCCAGCAGCCAAGTCCCGGCTAGCGGGGGGTTAACCTACGAGCAGTACTTC	CASSQVPASGGLTYEQYF
TRBV28	TRBJ1-1	-	-	TGTGCCAGCGGTACAGGGAATAGAGCTTTCTTT	CASGTGNRAFF
TRBV10-3	TRBJ2-7	-	-	TGTGCCATCAGTGAGTCCAGGGCCGAGCAGTACTTC	CAISESRAEQYF
TRBV18	TRBJ1-4	-	TRBD1	TGTGCCAGCTCACGAGGGGGACAGGCTGGGAAACTGTTTTTT	CASSRGGQAGKLFF
TRBV7-9	TRBJ2-3	-	-	TGTGCCAGCAGCTTCAGCGGCTTCACAGATACGCAGTATTTT	CASSFSGFTDTQYF
TRBV30	TRBJ1-3	-	TRBD1	TGTGCCTGGAGTGGACAGGGGGGAAACACCATATATTTT	CAWSGQGGNTIYF
TRBV28	TRBJ2-7	-	-	TGTGCCAGCATTGAGGGCCGTTCTCTATCCTACGAGCAGTACTTC	CASIEGRSLSYEQYF
TRBV6-6	TRBJ1-1	-	-	TGTGCCAGCAGTACTTTGGGCATGAACACTGAAGCTTTCTTT	CASSTLGMNTEAFF
TRBV25-1	TRBJ2-1	-	-	TGTGCCAGCAGTGAATTACGGGGTAGAGACAATGAGCAGTTCTTC	CASSELRGRDNEQFF
TRBV5-1	TRBJ2-7	-	-	TGCGCCAGCAGCTCTCCCAGTGGGGCCGAGCAGTACTTC	CASSSPSGAEQYF
TRBV5-1	TRBJ1-3	-	-	TGCGCCAGCAGCTTACCGGGAGGCTCTGGAAACACCATATATTTT	CASSLPGGSGNTIYF
TRBV4-1	TRBJ2-4	-	TRBD2	TGCGCCAGCAGCCCCCCTTGGGGGGGAAACATTCAGTACTTC	CASSPPWGGNIQYF
TRBV4-3	TRBJ2-1	few	-	TGCGCCAGCAGCCAAGAGGAGGGTCGAGGGACCCAGCAGTTCTTC	CASSQEEGRGTQQFF
TRBV4-3	TRBJ2-3	-	TRBD2	TGCGCCAGCAGCCAAGAATCGTCTAGCGGGGGTACGCAGTATTTT	CASSQESSSGGTQYF
TRBV30	TRBJ1-2	-	-	TGTGCCTGGCAGTCCCTCGGGAGAAACTATGGCTACACCTTC	CAWQSLGRNYGYTF
TRBV30	TRBJ1-2	few	-	TGTGCCTGGGCAGGGGCTCGGGGCTACACCTTC	CAWAGARGYTF
TRBV2	TRBJ2-1	-	TRBD2	TGTGCCAGCAGTGGAGGGCTAGCGGATCCAACTGAGCAGTTCTTC	CASSGGLADPTEQFF
TRBV19	TRBJ1-3	few	TRBD1	TGTGCCAGTACCAGGACAGGGGATGGAAACACCATATATTTT	CASTRTGDGNTIYF
TRBV5-1	TRBJ2-3	-	TRBD2	TGCGCCAGCAGATCGGGACTAGCGGGGGGGCCTAGTACAGATACGCAGTATTTT	CASRSGLAGGPSTDTQYF
TRBV5-1	TRBJ1-1	-	TRBD1	TGCGCCAGCAGCGGCCAGGGGGGCACTGAAGCTTTCTTT	CASSGQGGTEAFF
TRBV29-1	TRBJ2-5	-	-	TGCAGCGTTGAAGATCCTACGGGGAGAGAGACCCAGTACTTC	CSVEDPTGRETQYF
TRBV7-2	TRBJ2-3	-	-	TGTGCCAGCAGCTTAGCGCACCAGCGGAGTATATCAGATACGCAGTATTTT	CASSLAHQRSISDTQYF
TRBV6-1	TRBJ1-5	-	-	TGTGCCAGCAGTGAATCGAGGGAGCAGCCCCAGCATTTT	CASSESREQPQHF
TRBV2	TRBJ2-5	-	TRBD2	TGTGCCAGCAGAGGGCGGCGGGGGGGCCGCCAAGAGACCCAGTACTTC	CASRGRRGGRQETQYF
TRBV13	TRBJ1-5	-	-	TGTGCCAGCAGCCGGAGGTCAATGGATAGCAATCAGCCCCAGCATTTT	CASSRRSMDSNQPQHF